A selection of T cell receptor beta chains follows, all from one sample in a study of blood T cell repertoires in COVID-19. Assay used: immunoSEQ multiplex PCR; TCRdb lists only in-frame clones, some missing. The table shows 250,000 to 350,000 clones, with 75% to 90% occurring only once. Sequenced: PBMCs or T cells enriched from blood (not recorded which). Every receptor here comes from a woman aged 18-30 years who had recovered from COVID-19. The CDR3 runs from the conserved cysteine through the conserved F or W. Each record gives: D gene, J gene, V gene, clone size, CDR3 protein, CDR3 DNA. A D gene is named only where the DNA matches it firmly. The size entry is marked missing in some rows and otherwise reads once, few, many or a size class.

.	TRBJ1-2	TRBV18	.	CASSTGTNYGYTF	TGTGCCAGCTCAACAGGGACCAACTATGGCTACACCTTC
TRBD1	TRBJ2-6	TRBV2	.	CASRWTGGLSSGANVLTF	TGTGCCAGCAGGTGGACAGGGGGCCTAAGCTCTGGGGCCAACGTCCTGACTTTC
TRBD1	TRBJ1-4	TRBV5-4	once	CASSLDRGAEKLFF	TGTGCCAGCAGCTTGGACAGGGGGGCTGAAAAACTGTTTTTT
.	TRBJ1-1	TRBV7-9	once	CASSSGGALSAFF	TGTGCCAGCAGCTCAGGTGGGGCCCTAAGCGCTTTCTTT
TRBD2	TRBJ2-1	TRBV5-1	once	CASSLAAGVSYNEQFF	TGCGCCAGCAGCTTGGCGGCGGGGGTTTCCTACAATGAGCAGTTCTTC
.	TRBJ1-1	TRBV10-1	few	CASSETGIAEAFF	TGCGCCAGCAGTGAGACAGGGATTGCTGAAGCTTTCTTT
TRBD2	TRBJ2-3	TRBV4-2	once	CASSQDRGVAGHSSTDTQYF	TGTGCCAGCAGCCAAGATAGAGGGGTAGCGGGCCATTCTAGCACAGATACGCAGTATTTT
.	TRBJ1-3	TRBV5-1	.	CASSFTESGNTIYF	TGCGCCAGCAGCTTCACAGAGTCTGGAAACACCATATATTTT
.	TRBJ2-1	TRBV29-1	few	CSVEDRQGTYNEQFF	TGCAGCGTTGAAGATCGGCAGGGAACCTACAATGAGCAGTTCTTC
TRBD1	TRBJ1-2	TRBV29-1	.	CSVEGQGSYGYTF	TGCAGCGTTGAGGGACAGGGAAGCTATGGCTACACCTTC
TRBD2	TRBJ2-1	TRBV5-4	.	CASSLLGGGANNEQFF	TGTGCCAGCAGCCTCCTTGGCGGGGGGGCGAACAATGAGCAGTTCTTC
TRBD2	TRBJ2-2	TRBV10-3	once	CAIPGTSGVANTGELFF	TGTGCCATCCCCGGGACTAGCGGGGTGGCGAACACCGGGGAGCTGTTTTTT
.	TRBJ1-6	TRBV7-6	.	CASSQRDNVASSYNSPLHF	TGTGCCAGCAGCCAGCGGGACAATGTAGCCAGCTCCTATAATTCACCCCTCCACTTT
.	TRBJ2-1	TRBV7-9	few	CAPEGWSSYNEQFF	TGTGCCCCCGAGGGATGGAGCTCCTACAATGAGCAGTTCTTC
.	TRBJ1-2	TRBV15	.	CATSTGQSGNYGYTF	TGTGCCACCAGCACCGGACAGTCAGGCAACTATGGCTACACCTTC
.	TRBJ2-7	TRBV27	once	CASSLSPGQAFYEQYF	TGTGCCAGCAGTTTATCCCCAGGTCAGGCGTTTTACGAGCAGTACTTC
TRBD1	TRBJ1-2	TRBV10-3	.	CAINRDREYGYTF	TGTGCCATCAATCGGGACAGGGAATATGGCTACACCTTC
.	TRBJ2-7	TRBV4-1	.	CASSQTGGEQYF	TGCGCCAGCAGCCAGACAGGAGGCGAGCAGTACTTC
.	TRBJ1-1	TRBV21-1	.	CVEPHENTEAFF	TGTGTAGAGCCCCATGAGAACACTGAAGCTTTCTTT
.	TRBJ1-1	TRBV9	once	CASSGQVNTEAFF	TGTGCCAGCAGCGGACAGGTTAACACTGAAGCTTTCTTT
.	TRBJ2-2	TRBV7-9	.	CASRSTGAGELFF	TGTGCCAGCAGGAGCACGGGGGCCGGGGAGCTGTTTTTT
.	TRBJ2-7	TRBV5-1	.	CASSLVEGRTYEQYF	TGCGCCAGCAGCTTGGTGGAGGGTAGAACCTACGAGCAGTACTTC
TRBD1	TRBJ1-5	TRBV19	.	CASGISGAGGRYSNQPQHF	TGTGCCAGTGGAATTTCCGGGGCAGGGGGCCGTTATAGCAATCAGCCCCAGCATTTT
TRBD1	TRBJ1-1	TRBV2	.	CASSRDRGLGEAFF	TGTGCCAGCAGTCGGGACAGGGGGCTTGGTGAAGCTTTCTTT
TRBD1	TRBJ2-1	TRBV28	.	CASSRTGKRNEQFF	TGTGCCAGCAGCCGGACAGGGAAGAGGAATGAGCAGTTCTTC
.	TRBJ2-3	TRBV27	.	CASSLAGSGTDTQYF	TGTGCCAGCAGTTTAGCAGGGTCCGGTACAGATACGCAGTATTTT
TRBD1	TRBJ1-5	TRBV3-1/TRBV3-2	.	CASSQADPTGRRNQPQHF	TGTGCCAGCAGCCAAGCAGACCCGACAGGGAGGCGCAATCAGCCCCAGCATTTT
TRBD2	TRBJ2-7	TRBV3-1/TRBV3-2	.	CASSSGSAGVSYEQYF	TGTGCCAGCAGCTCAGGGTCGGCGGGGGTCTCCTACGAGCAGTACTTC
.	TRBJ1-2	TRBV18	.	CASSPGGGGGYTF	TGTGCCAGCTCACCTGGGGGCGGCGGTGGCTACACCTTC
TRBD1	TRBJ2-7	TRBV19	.	CASSLGQGPYEQYF	TGTGCCAGTAGTCTGGGACAGGGACCCTACGAGCAGTACTTC
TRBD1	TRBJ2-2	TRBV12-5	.	CASGRTGAGELFF	TGTGCTAGTGGCAGGACAGGGGCCGGGGAGCTGTTTTTT
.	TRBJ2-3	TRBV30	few	CAWGGSVSTDTQYF	TGTGCCTGGGGGGGCTCAGTGAGCACAGATACGCAGTATTTT
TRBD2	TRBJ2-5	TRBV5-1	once	CASRLAGDQETQYF	TGCGCCAGCAGACTAGCGGGGGATCAAGAGACCCAGTACTTC
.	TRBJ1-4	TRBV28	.	CASTGYRAGEKLFF	TGTGCCAGCACCGGATACAGGGCGGGTGAAAAACTGTTTTTT
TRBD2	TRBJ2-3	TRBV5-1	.	CASSSGASGDTDTQYF	TGCGCCAGCAGCAGTGGGGCTAGCGGGGACACAGATACGCAGTATTTT
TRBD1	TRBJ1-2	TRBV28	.	CASRGTGVGGYTF	TGTGCCAGTAGGGGGACAGGCGTTGGTGGCTACACCTTC
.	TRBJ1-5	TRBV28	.	CASSRAGHQPQHF	TGTGCCAGCAGTAGGGCAGGGCATCAGCCCCAGCATTTT
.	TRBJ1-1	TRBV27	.	CASTRRPGTEAFF	TGTGCCAGCACCCGCCGTCCGGGCACTGAAGCTTTCTTT
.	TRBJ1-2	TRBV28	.	CASLGQNYGYTF	TGTGCCAGCCTCGGACAGAACTATGGCTACACCTTC
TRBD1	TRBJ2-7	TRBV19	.	CASSREDREYGEQYF	TGTGCCAGTAGTAGAGAGGACAGGGAGTACGGCGAGCAGTACTTC
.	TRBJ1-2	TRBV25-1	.	CASSPSGQPRHGYTF	TGTGCCAGCAGTCCTTCGGGACAACCGAGACATGGCTACACCTTC
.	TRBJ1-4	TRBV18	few	CASSDPRATNEKLFF	TGTGCCAGCTCAGACCCCAGGGCAACTAATGAAAAACTGTTTTTT
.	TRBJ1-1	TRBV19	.	CASSILRGRNTEAFF	TGTGCCAGTAGTATCCTTAGAGGGAGGAACACTGAAGCTTTCTTT
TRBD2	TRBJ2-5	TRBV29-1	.	CSVEGERGGQETQYF	TGCAGCGTTGAAGGGGAGCGGGGGGGCCAGGAGACCCAGTACTTC
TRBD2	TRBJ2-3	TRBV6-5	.	CASSTRLAQQYF	TGTGCCAGCAGTACCAGACTAGCCCAACAGTATTTT
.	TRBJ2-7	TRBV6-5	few	CASSYSGGLGSYEQYF	TGTGCCAGCAGTTACTCCGGGGGGCTAGGCTCCTACGAGCAGTACTTC
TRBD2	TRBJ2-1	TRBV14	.	CASSHVLAVSYNEQFF	TGTGCCAGCAGCCACGTACTAGCGGTCTCATACAATGAGCAGTTCTTC
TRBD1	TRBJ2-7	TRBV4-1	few	CASSQDGQGLYEQYF	TGCGCCAGCAGCCAAGATGGACAGGGGTTATACGAGCAGTACTTC
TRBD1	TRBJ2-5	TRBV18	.	CASSTPGQAETQYF	TGTGCCAGCTCAACTCCGGGACAGGCAGAGACCCAGTACTTC
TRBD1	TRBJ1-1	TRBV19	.	CASWDRGRGNTEAFF	TGTGCCAGCTGGGACAGGGGGCGTGGGAACACTGAAGCTTTCTTT
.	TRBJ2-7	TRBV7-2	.	CASSLRSSGRGPGYEQYF	TGTGCCAGCAGCTTACGTTCATCGGGGCGGGGGCCAGGCTACGAGCAGTACTTC
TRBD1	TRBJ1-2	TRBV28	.	CASSFGQGRNGYTF	TGTGCCAGCAGTTTCGGACAGGGTAGGAATGGCTACACCTTC
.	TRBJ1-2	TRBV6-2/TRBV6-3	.	CASSYSIARANYGYTF	TGTGCCAGCAGTTACTCGATCGCCAGGGCTAACTATGGCTACACCTTC
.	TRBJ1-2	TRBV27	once	CASSARANYGYTF	TGTGCCAGCAGTGCCAGGGCTAACTATGGCTACACCTTC
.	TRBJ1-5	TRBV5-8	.	CASSSGVLEPQHF	TGTGCCAGCAGCTCAGGGGTTTTAGAGCCCCAGCATTTT
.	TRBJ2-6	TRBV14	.	CASSQDFSRSGANVLTF	TGTGCCAGCAGCCAAGATTTTAGTCGCTCTGGGGCCAACGTCCTGACTTTC
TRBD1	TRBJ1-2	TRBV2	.	CASRGTGGPLLIYGYTF	TGTGCCAGCAGGGGGACAGGGGGCCCTCTTCTTATCTATGGCTACACCTTC
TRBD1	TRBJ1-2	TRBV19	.	CASSRTGDGYTF	TGTGCCAGTAGTAGGACAGGGGATGGCTACACCTTC
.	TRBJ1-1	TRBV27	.	CASNFRMMNTEAFF	TGTGCCAGCAACTTCCGTATGATGAACACTGAAGCTTTCTTT
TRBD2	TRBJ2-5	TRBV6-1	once	CASSELGRGGGAGRETQYF	TGTGCCAGCAGTGAATTGGGGCGCGGGGGGGGAGCGGGAAGGGAGACCCAGTACTTC